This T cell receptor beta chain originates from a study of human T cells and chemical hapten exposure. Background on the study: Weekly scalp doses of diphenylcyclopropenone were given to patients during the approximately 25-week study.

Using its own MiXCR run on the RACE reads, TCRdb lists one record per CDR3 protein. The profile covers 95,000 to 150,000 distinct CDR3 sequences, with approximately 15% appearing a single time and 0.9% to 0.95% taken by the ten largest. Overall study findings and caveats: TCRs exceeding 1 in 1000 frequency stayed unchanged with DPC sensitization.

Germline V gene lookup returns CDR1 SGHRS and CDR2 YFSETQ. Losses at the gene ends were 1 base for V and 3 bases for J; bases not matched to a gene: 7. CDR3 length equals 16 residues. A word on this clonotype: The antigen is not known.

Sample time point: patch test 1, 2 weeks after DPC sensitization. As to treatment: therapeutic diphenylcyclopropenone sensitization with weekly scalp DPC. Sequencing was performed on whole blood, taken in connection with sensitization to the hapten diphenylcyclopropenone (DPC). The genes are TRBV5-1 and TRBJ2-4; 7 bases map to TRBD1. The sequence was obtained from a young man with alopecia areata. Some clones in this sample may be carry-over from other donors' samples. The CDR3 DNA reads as TGCGCCAGCAGCTTGAGCCGGTGGGACAGCAAAAACATTCAGTACTTC. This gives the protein CASSLSRWDSKNIQYF.